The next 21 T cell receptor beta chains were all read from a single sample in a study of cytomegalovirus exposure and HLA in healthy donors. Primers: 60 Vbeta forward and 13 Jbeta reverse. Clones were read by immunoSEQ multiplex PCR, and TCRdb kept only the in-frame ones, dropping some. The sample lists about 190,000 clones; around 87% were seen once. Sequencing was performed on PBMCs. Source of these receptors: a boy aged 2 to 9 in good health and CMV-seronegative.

The CDR3 sequence is CASSRQGTNEKLFF. The CDR3 DNA is TGTGCCAGCAGTAGACAGGGAACTAATGAAAAACTGTTTTTT. V and J are TRBV7-6 and TRBJ1-4, with 7 positions matching TRBD1. Trimming took 6 bases from V and 1 from J; bases not matched to a gene: 2. The germline V gene encodes CDR1 SGHVS and CDR2 FNYEAQ. The CDR3 runs 14 residues.

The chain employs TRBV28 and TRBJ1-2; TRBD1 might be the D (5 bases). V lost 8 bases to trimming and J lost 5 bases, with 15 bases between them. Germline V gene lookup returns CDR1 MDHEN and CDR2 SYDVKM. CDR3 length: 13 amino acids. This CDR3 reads CASDPGLRYGYTF. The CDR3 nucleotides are TGTGCCAGCGACCCGGGACTGAGATATGGCTACACCTTC.

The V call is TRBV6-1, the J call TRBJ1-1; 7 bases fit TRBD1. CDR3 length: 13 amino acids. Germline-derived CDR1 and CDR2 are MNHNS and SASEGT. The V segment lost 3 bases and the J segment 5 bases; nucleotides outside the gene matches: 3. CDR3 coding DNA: TGTGCCAGCAGTGACAGGGGGTATACTGAAGCTTTCTTT. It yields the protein CASSDRGYTEAFF.

The chain's CDR3 is CASSLGGSGSVYEQYF. The CDR3 DNA is TGTGCCAGCAGCTTGGGCGGTAGCGGGAGTGTTTACGAGCAGTACTTC. The chain uses TRBV5-4 and TRBJ2-5, with TRBD2 identical over 9 bases. The J call may be incorrect, as the DNA end agrees better with TRBJ2-7. This CDR3 contains 16 residues. Germline-derived CDR1 and CDR2 are SGHNT and YYREEE (reference sequence).

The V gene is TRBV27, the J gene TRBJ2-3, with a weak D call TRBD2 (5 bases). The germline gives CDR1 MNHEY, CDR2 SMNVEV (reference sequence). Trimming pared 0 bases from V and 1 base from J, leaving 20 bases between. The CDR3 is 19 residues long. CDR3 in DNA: TGTGCCAGCAGTTTATCGTTGGGGAGCGGTACGTGGGGCACAGATACGCAGTATTTT. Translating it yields CASSLSLGSGTWGTDTQYF.

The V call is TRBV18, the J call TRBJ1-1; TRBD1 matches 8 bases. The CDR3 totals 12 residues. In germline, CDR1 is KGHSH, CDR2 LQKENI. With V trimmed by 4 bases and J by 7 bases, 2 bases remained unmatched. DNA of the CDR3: TGTGCCAGCTCACGGACAGGGAATGAAGCTTTCTTT. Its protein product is CASSRTGNEAFF.

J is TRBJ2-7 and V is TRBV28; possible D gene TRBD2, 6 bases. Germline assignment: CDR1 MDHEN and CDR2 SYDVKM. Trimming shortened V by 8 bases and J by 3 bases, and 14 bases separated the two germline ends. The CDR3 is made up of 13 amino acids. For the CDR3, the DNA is TGTGCCAGCTCTTTTCGGGGGAGCTACGAGCAGTACTTC. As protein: CASSFRGSYEQYF.

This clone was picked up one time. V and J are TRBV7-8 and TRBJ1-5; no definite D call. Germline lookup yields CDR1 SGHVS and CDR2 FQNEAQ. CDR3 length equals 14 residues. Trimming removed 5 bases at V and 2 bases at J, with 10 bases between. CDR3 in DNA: TGTGCCAGCAGCGTAGATTATGGCAATCAGCCCCAGCATTTT. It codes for CASSVDYGNQPQHF.

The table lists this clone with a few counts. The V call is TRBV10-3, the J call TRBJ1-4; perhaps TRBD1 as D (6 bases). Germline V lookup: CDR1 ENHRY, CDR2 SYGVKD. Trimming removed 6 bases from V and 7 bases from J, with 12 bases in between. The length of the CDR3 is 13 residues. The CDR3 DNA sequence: TGTGCCATCAGCGAAAGCAGGGGTGAAAAACTGTTTTTT. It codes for CAISESRGEKLFF.

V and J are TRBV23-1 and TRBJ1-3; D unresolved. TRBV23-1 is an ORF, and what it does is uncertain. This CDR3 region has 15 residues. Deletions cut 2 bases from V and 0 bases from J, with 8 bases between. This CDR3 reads CASSQRRISGNTIYF. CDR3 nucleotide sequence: TGCGCCAGCAGTCAAAGGAGGATCTCTGGAAACACCATATATTTT.

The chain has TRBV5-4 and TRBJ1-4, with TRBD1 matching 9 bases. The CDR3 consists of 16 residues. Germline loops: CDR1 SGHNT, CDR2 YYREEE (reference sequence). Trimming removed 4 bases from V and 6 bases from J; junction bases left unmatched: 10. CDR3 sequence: CASSQRDREVDEKLFF. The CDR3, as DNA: TGTGCCAGCAGCCAAAGGGACAGGGAGGTGGATGAAAAACTGTTTTTT.

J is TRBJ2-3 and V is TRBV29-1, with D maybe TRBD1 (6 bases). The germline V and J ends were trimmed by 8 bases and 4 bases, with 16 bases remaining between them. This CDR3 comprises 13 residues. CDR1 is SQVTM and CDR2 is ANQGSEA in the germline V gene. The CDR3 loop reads CSLIEGVSDTQYF. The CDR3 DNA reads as TGCAGCCTGATAGAGGGGGTCTCAGATACGCAGTATTTT.

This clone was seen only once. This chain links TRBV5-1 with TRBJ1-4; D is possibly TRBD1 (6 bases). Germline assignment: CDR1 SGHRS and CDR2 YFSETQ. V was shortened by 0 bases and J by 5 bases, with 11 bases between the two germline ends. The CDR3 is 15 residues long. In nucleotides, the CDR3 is TGCGCCAGCAGCTTGGGGTCAGGGGCAAATGAAAAACTGTTTTTT. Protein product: CASSLGSGANEKLFF.

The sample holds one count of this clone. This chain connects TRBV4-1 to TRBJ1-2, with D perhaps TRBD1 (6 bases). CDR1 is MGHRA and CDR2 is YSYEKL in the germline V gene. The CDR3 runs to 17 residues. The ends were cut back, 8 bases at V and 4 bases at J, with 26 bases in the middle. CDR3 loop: CASWGHSLLKGFYGYTF. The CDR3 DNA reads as TGCGCCAGCTGGGGACATTCCTTACTTAAGGGTTTCTATGGCTACACCTTC.

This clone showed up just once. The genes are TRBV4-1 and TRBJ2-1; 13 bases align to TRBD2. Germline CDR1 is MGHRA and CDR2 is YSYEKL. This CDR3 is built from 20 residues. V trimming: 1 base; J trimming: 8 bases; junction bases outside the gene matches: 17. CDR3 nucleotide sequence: TGCGCCAGCAGCCAAGGTCTTCGAGGGTTAAGACTAGCGGGAGGCTATGAGCAGTTCTTC. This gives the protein CASSQGLRGLRLAGGYEQFF.

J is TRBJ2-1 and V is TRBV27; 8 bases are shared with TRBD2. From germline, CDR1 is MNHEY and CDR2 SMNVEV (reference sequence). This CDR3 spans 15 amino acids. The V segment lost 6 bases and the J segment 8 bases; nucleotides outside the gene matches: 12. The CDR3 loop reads CASRPGGGRLHEQFF. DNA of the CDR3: TGTGCCAGCAGGCCCGGGGGGGGGCGGTTACATGAGCAGTTCTTC.

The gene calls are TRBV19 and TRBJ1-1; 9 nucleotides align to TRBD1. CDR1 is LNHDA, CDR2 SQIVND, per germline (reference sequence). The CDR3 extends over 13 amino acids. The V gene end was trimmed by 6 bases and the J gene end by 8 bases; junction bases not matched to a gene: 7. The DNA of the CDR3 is TGTGCCAGTAGCAGAAACAGGGGGCGGGAAGCTTTCTTT. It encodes CASSRNRGREAFF.

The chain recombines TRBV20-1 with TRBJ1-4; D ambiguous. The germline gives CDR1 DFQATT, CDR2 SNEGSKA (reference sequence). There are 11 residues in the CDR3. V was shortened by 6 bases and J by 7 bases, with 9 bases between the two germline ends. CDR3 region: CSATLAEKLFF. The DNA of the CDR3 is TGCAGTGCGACACTGGCTGAAAAACTGTTTTTT.

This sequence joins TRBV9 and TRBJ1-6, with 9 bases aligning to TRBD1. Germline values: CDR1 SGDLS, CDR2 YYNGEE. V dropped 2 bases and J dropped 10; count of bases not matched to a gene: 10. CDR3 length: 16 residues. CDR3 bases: TGTGCCAGCAGCGTTACAGGGGGCGATGTACGATCACCCCTCCACTTT. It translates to CASSVTGGDVRSPLHF.

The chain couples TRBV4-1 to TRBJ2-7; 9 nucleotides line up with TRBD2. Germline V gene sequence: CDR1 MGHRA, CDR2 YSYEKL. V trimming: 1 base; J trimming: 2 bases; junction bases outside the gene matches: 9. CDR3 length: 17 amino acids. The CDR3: CASSQGSLAGLPYEQYF. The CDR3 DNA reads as TGCGCCAGCAGCCAAGGAAGCCTAGCGGGGTTGCCCTACGAGCAGTACTTC.

CDR3 coding DNA: TGTGCCAGCTCACCACCAGGGGGCTACGAGCAGTACTTC. Its translation: CASSPPGGYEQYF. The chain links TRBV18 to TRBJ2-7; tentatively, D is TRBD1 (6 bases). The V gene's germline CDR1 is KGHSH and CDR2 LQKENI. This CDR3 has 13 residues. Trimming pared 0 bases from V and 3 bases from J, leaving 6 bases between.